These T cell receptor beta chains were read from a single sample in a study of sequential checkpoint blockade in melanoma. TCRdb's table, derived via immunoSEQ multiplex PCR, lists solely in-frame clones and lacks some. Of around 12,000 clones in the sample, around 69% were seen once. Sequenced here: CD8+ T cells sorted from blood (inferred from file names), sampled from a patient given nivolumab and ipilimumab in sequence. The origin of the receptors is a human donor with melanoma. The CDR3 runs from the conserved cysteine through the conserved F or W. The order of the fields is V gene, J gene, CDR3 protein.

>TRBV28|TRBJ2-7
CASRLTGGGSSYEQYF
>TRBV9|TRBJ2-1
CASSTSGGAGEQFF
>TRBV9|-
CASSVAGGTYEQYF
>TRBV4-3|TRBJ2-1
CASSQEAGGPYEQFF
>TRBV27|TRBJ2-3
CASSSSRGDFADTQYF
>TRBV7-9|TRBJ2-1
CASSTGERSYNEQFF
>TRBV13|TRBJ1-1
CASSSQGVNTEAFF
>TRBV4-3|TRBJ1-6
CASSQVGQGYYNSPLHF
>TRBV9|TRBJ1-1
CASSAGQGNTEAFF
>TRBV7-9|TRBJ2-5
CASSLTRSPRETQYF
>TRBV7-6|TRBJ1-1
CASSLGQGPTGEAFF
>TRBV4-3|TRBJ2-7
CASSQDYPSGGSYEQYF
>TRBV6-6|TRBJ2-1
CASSYSRREQENEQFF
>TRBV10-3|TRBJ2-7
CAIRLGPYEQYF
>TRBV15|TRBJ2-7
CATSRDHYEQYF
>TRBV10-3|TRBJ1-2
CAIPRTGSLGYGYTF
>TRBV7-9|TRBJ2-2
CASSPSTSSTGELFF
>TRBV5-8|TRBJ2-7
CASSWDRVREQYF
>TRBV6-5|TRBJ2-3
CASRELDGLRTQYF
>TRBV14|TRBJ1-2
CASSQTNRGYGYTF
>TRBV5-6|TRBJ1-1
CATRRGGGTEAFF
>TRBV4-1|TRBJ1-2
CASSLRPTGDYGYTF
>TRBV28|TRBJ1-2
CASSLERDYGYTF
>TRBV9|TRBJ2-7
CASSPTGRSYEQYF
>TRBV6-6|TRBJ2-7
CASSPGKEQYF
>TRBV29-1|TRBJ2-7
CSVEEWSDREAYEQYF
>TRBV28|TRBJ2-7
CASSSPGQGAYEQYF
>TRBV7-9|TRBJ2-7
CASSLGLAATDEQYF
>TRBV27|TRBJ2-7
CATSVGAGPSYEQYF
>TRBV19|TRBJ2-3
CASSMTLVGAWTDTQYF
>TRBV27|TRBJ2-7
CASSFTAGGYEQYF
>TRBV5-1|TRBJ2-7
CASSRRDNGYEQYF
>TRBV7-6|TRBJ2-1
CASSSFRGSSYNEQFF
>TRBV4-1|TRBJ2-1
CASSQDRSLFQFF
>TRBV4-1|TRBJ2-3
CASSRGQGFSDTQYF
>TRBV19|-
CASSIETGAYEQYF
>TRBV11-2|TRBJ1-6
CASSPQGTENSPLHF
>TRBV30|TRBJ2-7
CAWSFEGLSYEQYF
>TRBV28|TRBJ1-2
CASSFYFTGDGYTF
>TRBV9|TRBJ2-7
CASSPWGGPYEQYF
>TRBV6-5|TRBJ1-6
CASSFHREKNSPLHF
>TRBV4-3|TRBJ1-1
CASSQDNRGLTEAFF
>TRBV4-2|TRBJ2-7
CASSPRLADYEQYF
>TRBV5-4|TRBJ1-2
CASSPGQGGFYGYTF
>TRBV6-5|TRBJ2-7
CASSVGQSSYEQYF
>TRBV10-3|TRBJ2-7
CAIRETGGSYEQYF
>TRBV6-5|TRBJ2-7
CASSYRGAYEQYF
>TRBV4-1|TRBJ2-7
CASSQGPGLAGLSEQYF
>TRBV5-4|TRBJ2-5
CASSWWPLQALEETQYF
>TRBV4-3|TRBJ2-1
CASSPTGSDEQFF
>TRBV13|TRBJ2-3
CASSLAPSDTQYF
>TRBV30|TRBJ2-1
CAWSYRESAEQFF
>TRBV9|TRBJ2-7
CASSGGLAGPYEQYF
>TRBV5-1|TRBJ2-1
CASSLDRGLYNEQFF
>TRBV7-9|TRBJ2-3
CASSFRGQSDTQYF
>TRBV7-8|TRBJ2-3
CASSLVLAGVEDTQYF
>TRBV18|TRBJ2-7
CASSPTEQAGYEQYF